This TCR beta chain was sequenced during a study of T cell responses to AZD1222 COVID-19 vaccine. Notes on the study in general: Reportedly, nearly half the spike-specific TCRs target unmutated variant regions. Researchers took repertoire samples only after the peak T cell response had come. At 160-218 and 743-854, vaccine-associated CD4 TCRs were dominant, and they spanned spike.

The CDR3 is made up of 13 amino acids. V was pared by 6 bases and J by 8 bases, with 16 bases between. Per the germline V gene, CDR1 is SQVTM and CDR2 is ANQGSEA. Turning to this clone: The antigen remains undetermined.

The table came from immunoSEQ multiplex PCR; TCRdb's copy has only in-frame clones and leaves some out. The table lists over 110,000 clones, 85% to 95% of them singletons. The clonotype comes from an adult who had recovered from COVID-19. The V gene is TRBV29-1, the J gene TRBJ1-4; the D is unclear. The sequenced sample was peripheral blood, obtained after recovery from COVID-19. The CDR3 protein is CSVRRGGEEKLFF. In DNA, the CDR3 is TGCAGCGTCCGGCGAGGTGGAGAGGAAAAACTGTTTTTT.